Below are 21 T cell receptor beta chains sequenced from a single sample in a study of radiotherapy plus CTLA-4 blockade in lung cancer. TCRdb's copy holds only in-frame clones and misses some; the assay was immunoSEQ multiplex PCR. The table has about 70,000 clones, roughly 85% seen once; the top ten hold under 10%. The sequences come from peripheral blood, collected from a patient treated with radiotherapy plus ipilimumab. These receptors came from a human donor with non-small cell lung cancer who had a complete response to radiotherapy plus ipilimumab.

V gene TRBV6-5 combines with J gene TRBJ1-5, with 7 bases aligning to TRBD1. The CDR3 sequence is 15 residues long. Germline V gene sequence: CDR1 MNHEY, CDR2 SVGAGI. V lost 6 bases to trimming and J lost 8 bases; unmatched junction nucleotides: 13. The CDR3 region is CASSLRQGKNEPQHF. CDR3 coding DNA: TGTGCCAGCAGCCTTAGACAGGGCAAGAATGAGCCCCAGCATTTT.

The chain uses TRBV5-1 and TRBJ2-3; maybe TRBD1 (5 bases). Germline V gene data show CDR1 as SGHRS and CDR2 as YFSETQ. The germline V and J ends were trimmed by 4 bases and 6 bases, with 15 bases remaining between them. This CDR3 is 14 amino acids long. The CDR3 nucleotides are TGCGCCAGCAGCGTCGGACAAGGTCTGGATACGCAGTATTTT. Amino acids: CASSVGQGLDTQYF.

CDR3 nucleotide sequence: TGTGCCAGTAGTAGAAGCAGGGGAGACTCTGGGGCCAACGTCCTGACTTTC. Amino acid sequence: CASSRSRGDSGANVLTF. This sequence joins TRBV19 and TRBJ2-6; TRBD1 might be the D (6 bases). CDR1 is LNHDA, CDR2 SQIVND, per germline (reference sequence). V was pared by 4 bases and J by 0 bases, with 13 bases between. CDR3 length: 17 amino acids.

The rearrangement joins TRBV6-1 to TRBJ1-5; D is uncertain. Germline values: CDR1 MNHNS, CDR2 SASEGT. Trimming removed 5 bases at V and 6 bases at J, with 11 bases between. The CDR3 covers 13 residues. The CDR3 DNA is TGTGCCAGCAGTTCCCTTGGTACTCAGCCCCAGCATTTT. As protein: CASSSLGTQPQHF.

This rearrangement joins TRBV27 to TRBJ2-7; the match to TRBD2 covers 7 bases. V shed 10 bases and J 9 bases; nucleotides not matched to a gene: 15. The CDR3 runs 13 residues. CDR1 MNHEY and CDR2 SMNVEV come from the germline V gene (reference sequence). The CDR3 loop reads CAIRLSGTTRQYF. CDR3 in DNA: TGTGCCATCCGTCTTTCCGGGACTACGAGGCAGTACTTC.

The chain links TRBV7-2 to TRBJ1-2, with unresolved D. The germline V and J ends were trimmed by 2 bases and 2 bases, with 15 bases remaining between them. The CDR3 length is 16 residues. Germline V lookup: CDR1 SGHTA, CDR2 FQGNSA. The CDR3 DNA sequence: TGTGCCAGCAGCTTATCGGCCACCCAAAGCAACTATGGCTACACCTTC. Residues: CASSLSATQSNYGYTF.

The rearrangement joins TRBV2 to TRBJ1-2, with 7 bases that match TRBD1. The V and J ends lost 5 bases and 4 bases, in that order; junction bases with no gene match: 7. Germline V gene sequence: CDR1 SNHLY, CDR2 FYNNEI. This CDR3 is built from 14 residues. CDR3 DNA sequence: TGTGCCAGCAGTAGAACCGGGACAGTCTATGGCTACACCTTC. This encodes CASSRTGTVYGYTF.

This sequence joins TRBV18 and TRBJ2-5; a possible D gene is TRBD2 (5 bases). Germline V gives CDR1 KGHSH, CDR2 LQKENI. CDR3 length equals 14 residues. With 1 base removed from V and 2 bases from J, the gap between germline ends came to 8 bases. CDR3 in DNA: TGTGCCAGCTCACCACTCCCGGGACAAGAGACCCAGTACTTC. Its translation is CASSPLPGQETQYF.

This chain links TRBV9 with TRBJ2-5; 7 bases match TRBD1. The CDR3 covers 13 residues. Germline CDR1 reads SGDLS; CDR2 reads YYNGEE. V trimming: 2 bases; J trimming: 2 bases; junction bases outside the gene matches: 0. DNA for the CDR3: TGTGCCAGCAGCGTGGGACAGCAAGAGACCCAGTACTTC. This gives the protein CASSVGQQETQYF.

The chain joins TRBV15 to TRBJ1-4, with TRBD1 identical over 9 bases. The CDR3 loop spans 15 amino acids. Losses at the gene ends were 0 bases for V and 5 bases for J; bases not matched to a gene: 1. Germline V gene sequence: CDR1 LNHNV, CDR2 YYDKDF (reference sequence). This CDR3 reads CATSRETGGNEKLFF. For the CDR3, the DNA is TGTGCCACCAGCAGAGAAACAGGGGGCAATGAAAAACTGTTTTTT.

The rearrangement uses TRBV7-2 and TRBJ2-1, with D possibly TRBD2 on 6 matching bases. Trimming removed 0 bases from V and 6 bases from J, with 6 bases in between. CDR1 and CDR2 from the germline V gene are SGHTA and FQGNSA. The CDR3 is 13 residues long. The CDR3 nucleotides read TGTGCCAGCAGCTTAGCGGGGGGCAATGAGCAGTTCTTC. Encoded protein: CASSLAGGNEQFF.

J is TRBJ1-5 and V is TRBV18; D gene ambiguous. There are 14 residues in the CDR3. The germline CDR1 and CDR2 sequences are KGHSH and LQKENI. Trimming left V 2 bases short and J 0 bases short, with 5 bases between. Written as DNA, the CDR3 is TGTGCCAGCTCACCAGCAGATAGCAATCAGCCCCAGCATTTT. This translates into CASSPADSNQPQHF.

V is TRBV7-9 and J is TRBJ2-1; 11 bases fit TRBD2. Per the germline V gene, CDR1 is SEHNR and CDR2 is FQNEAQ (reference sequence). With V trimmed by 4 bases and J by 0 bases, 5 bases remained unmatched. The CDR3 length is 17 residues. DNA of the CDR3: TGTGCCAGCAGCTCTACTAGCGGGGGACCCTCCTACAATGAGCAGTTCTTC. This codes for CASSSTSGGPSYNEQFF.

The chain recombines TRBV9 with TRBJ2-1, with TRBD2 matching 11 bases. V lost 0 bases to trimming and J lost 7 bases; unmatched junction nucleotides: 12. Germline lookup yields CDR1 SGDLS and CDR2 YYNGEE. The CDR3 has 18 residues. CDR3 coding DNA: TGTGCCAGCAGCGTAGGAGCCCATGGACTAGCGGGTGGGAATGAGCAGTTCTTC. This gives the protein CASSVGAHGLAGGNEQFF.

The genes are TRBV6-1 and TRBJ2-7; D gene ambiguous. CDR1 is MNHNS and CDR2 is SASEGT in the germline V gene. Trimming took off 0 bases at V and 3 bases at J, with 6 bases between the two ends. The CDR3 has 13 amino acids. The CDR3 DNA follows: TGTGCCAGCAGTGAAGCCACTTACTACGAGCAGTACGTC. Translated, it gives CASSEATYYEQYV.

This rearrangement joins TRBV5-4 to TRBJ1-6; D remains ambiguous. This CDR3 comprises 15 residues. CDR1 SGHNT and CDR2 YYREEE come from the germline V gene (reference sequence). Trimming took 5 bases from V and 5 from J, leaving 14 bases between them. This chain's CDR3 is CASRGRGLDNSPLHF. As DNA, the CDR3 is TGTGCCAGCAGAGGGAGAGGTTTGGATAATTCACCCCTCCACTTT. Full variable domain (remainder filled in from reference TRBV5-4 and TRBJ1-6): ETGVTQSPTHLIKTRGQQVTLRCSSQSGHNTVSWYQQALGQGPQFIFQYYREEENGRGNFPPRFSGLQFPNYSSELNVNALELDDSALYLCASRGRGLDNSPLHFGNGTRLTVT.

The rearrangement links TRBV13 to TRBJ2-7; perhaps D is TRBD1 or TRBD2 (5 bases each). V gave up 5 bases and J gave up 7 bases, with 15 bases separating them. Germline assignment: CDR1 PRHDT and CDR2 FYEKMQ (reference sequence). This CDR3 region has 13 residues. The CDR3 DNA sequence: TGTGCCAGCAGCCCGGGGCCCGGGCTGGAGCAGTACGTC. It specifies CASSPGPGLEQYV.

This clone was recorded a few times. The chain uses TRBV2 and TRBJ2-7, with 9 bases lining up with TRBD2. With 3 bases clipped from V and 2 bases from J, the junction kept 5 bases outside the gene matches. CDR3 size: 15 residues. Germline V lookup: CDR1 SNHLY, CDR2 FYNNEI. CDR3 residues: CASSEERGDTYEQYF. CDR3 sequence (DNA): TGTGCCAGCAGTGAGGAGCGGGGGGACACCTACGAGCAGTACTTC.

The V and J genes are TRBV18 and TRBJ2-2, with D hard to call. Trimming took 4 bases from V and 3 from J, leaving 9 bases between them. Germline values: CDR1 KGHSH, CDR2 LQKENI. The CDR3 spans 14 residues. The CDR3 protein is CASSLQRDTGELFF. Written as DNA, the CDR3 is TGTGCCAGCTCACTCCAAAGAGACACCGGGGAGCTGTTTTTT.

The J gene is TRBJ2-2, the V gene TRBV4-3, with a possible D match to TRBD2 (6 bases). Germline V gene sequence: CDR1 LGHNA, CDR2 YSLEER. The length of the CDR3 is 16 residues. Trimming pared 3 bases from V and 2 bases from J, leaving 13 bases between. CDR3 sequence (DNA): TGCGCCAGCAGCCAGTCGGGACTCCCAAACACCGGGGAGCTGTTTTTT. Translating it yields CASSQSGLPNTGELFF.

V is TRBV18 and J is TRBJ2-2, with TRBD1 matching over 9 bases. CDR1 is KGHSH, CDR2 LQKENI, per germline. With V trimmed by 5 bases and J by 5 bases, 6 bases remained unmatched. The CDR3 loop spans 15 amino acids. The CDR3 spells CASSSGQGGTGELFF. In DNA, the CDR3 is TGTGCCAGCTCATCGGGACAGGGCGGGACCGGGGAGCTGTTTTTT.